Below, one T cell receptor beta chain is given with its context. Its antigen is not identified. These data originate in a study of shared clonotypes between healthy human individuals. Overall study context: Researchers drew samples from a couple of women and three men aged 18 to 49.

The deep-level immunoSEQ assay was used. Repertoires were generated with immunoSEQ multiplex PCR, while TCRdb's copy carries only in-frame clones and drops some. The table includes around 2,000,000 clones, roughly 95% detected once. Germline CDR1 and CDR2: WNHNN and SYGVQD (reference sequence). CDR3 length: 14 amino acids. With V trimmed by 8 bases and J by 10 bases, 7 bases remained unmatched. Study results and caveats: A few donors had 5% to 6.5% of their naive CD4 clonotypes in common. Sequencing depth was expected to influence donor clonotype sharing.

Terminally differentiated effector memory CD45RA+ cells were left out of the naive CD8 fraction, which was CD45RO-negative and positively selected for CCR7. V is TRBV10-1 and J is TRBJ2-1, with TRBD2 matching 14 bases. Sequenced sample: naive CD8+ T cells sorted from blood. The clonotype comes from a man aged 18 to 35 in good health. The CDR3 is CASSLGLAGDEQFF. CDR3 nucleotides: TGCGCCAGCTCCCTGGGACTAGCGGGAGACGAGCAGTTCTTC.